Given below is one TCR beta chain in context. The antigen is unknown. This entry comes from a study of T-cell memory formation after mild COVID-19. Study information: Among the donors, TCR clusters were largely specific to each donor. Study findings and constraints: Chiefly within CM and EM were the contracting CD4+ clones; CD8+ ones were within EMRA.

One entry per CDR3 protein results from TCRdb running MiXCR on the 5' RACE reads. This table holds just under 550,000 distinct CDR3 sequences, roughly 22% found once. J lost 4 bases, V lost 0 bases, and 2 bases had no gene match. Per the germline V gene, CDR1 is SGHTA and CDR2 is FQGTGA. This CDR3 comprises 15 residues. This TCR was sampled from an adult woman who had mild COVID-19 (a few samples of this study predate the infection). Cell type and time point are not known. The sample comprised PBMCs or a T cell subset sorted from them (not recorded which). The gene calls are TRBV7-3 and TRBJ1-1; TRBD1 matches 10 bases. In DNA, the CDR3 is TGTGCCAGCAGCTTAACATGGACAGGGGGCACTGAAGCTTTCTTT. Residues: CASSLTWTGGTEAFF.